Described below is a single TCR beta chain sequence and its context. These data are taken from a study of blood T cell repertoires in COVID-19. Looking at the study overall: The study drew acute and convalescent COVID-19 samples from the United States, Italy and Spain. Sources were T cells, B-cell-depleted T cells, or PBMCs; the material itself was cDNA or gDNA.

Per the original methods: Estimation of nucleated cell counts was performed using reference gene primer amplification. The table came from immunoSEQ multiplex PCR; TCRdb's copy has only in-frame clones and leaves some out. V, J and clone size reflect that table, while D and trimming were determined from the DNA. The table includes roughly 43,000 clones, 80% to 90% detected once. Germline trimming cut 6 bases from V and 10 bases from J; bases unmatched to any gene: 8. CDR3 length: 13 residues. Germline loops: CDR1 MNHEY, CDR2 SVGAGI. Sequencing was performed on peripheral blood. V and J are TRBV6-5 and TRBJ2-1; 8 nucleotides line up with TRBD1. The TCR originated in a man between 65 and 79 years old with active COVID-19. This CDR3 is CASSDTWTGEQFF. CDR3 in DNA: TGTGCCAGCAGCGACACCTGGACAGGGGAGCAGTTCTTC.